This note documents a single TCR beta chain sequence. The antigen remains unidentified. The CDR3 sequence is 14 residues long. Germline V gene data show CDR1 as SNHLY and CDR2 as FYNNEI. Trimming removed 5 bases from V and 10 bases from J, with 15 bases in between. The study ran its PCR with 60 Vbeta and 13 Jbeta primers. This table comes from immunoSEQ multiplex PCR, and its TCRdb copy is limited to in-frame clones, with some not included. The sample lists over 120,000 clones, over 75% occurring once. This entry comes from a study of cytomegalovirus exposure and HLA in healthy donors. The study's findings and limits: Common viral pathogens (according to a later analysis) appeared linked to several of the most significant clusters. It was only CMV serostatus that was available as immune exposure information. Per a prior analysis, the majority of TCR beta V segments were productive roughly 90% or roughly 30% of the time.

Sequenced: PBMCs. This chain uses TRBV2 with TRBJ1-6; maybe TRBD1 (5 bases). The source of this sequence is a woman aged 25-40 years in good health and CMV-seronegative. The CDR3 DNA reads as TGTGCCAGCAGTCCTTTTGGGGGGGAGTCACCCCTCCACTTT. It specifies CASSPFGGESPLHF.